This is a list of T cell receptor beta chains from one sample in a study of human T cells and chemical hapten exposure. In TCRdb, the RACE reads were re-called with MiXCR into one record per CDR3 protein. The data hold about 380,000 distinct CDR3 sequences, with more than 4.5% observed a single time. Sequences were derived from whole blood, sampled in connection with sensitization to the hapten diphenylcyclopropenone (DPC). The receptors stem from a woman aged 45-60 years with alopecia areata. Some clones in this sample may be carry-over from other donors' samples. The conserved cysteine and the conserved F or W are not part of the CDR3 here. Clone size is given for some rows only: seen once, a few or many times, or a class if the clone is expanded.

j_call	v_call	clone_size	cdr3_aa
TRBJ1-1	TRBV12-3/TRBV12-4	many	ASRPPGQGHGEAF
TRBJ2-5	TRBV9	many	ASSVASGRQETQY
TRBJ2-6	TRBV28	many	ASSLTNSGANVLT
TRBJ1-2	TRBV29-1	many	SVADGYGYT
TRBJ2-5	TRBV5-1	few	ASSSTVIQETQY
TRBJ2-2	TRBV7-2	.	ASSLGHRNTGELF
TRBJ2-1	TRBV4-1	few	ASSQDSSGTYNEQF
TRBJ1-3	TRBV3-1	many	ASSNTGGSGNTIY
TRBJ2-5	TRBV28	many	ASSLLRETQY
TRBJ2-1	TRBV6-1	many	ASSERVENEQF
TRBJ1-2	TRBV5-1	.	ASSISTGNYGYT
TRBJ2-3	TRBV20-1	many	SASFSGGSTDTQY
TRBJ1-3	TRBV6-5	many	ASYSGNTIY
TRBJ2-3	TRBV23-1	few	ASSQYGRVTDTQY
TRBJ2-3	TRBV2	many	ASSYGLTDTQY
TRBJ2-5	TRBV5-4	many	ASRKGGGGRTETQY
TRBJ1-6	TRBV6-6	.	ASRPGDLSMSSSPLH
TRBJ2-2	TRBV4-1	.	ASSKQIDGELF
TRBJ2-3	TRBV6-5	few	ASSEGAISTDTQY
TRBJ2-1	TRBV24-1	.	ATSDPTSGGPDEQF
TRBJ1-1	TRBV29-1	many	SAMIQQGFAF
TRBJ1-3	TRBV20-1	.	SAPDRNSGNTIY
TRBJ1-5	TRBV11-2	many	ASSLDSFNQPQH
TRBJ2-4	TRBV29-1	many	SGGAKNIQY
TRBJ2-1	TRBV11-2	many	ASSLGLAGGV
TRBJ1-2	TRBV12-3/TRBV12-4	.	ASSSRRRVGYT
TRBJ1-2	TRBV7-9	many	ASTGTPNYGYT
TRBJ2-7	TRBV20-1	many	SASWAGEPSYEQY
TRBJ1-3	TRBV18	many	ASSPSGTVY
TRBJ2-7	TRBV6-2/TRBV6-3	.	ASSPLASKAEQY
TRBJ2-5	TRBV21-1	many	ASSKALAVGTQY
TRBJ2-7	TRBV6-5	many	ASSQGTELDYEQY
TRBJ1-6	TRBV20-1	many	SARDGRGQVGPLH
TRBJ2-3	TRBV7-9	many	ASSLGLGREDTQY
TRBJ1-5	TRBV29-1	many	SVSEGGSNQPQH
TRBJ2-7	TRBV11-1	.	ASSLGPGIGYEQY
TRBJ1-3	TRBV7-6	.	ASRADRASGNTIY
TRBJ2-7	TRBV28	.	ASRALGRGTSYEQY
TRBJ1-4	TRBV4-1	many	ASSQRDREEKLF
TRBJ2-1	TRBV10-3	.	AISGQGKYNEQF
TRBJ2-1	TRBV11-2	many	ASSLDPGLPPLNEQF
TRBJ2-3	TRBV29-1	many	SVGPGAGAPDTQY
TRBJ2-7	TRBV7-9	few	ASSSGQARSSYEQY
TRBJ2-2	TRBV25-1	many	ASTGANTGELF
TRBJ1-4	TRBV4-1	few	ASSPSGTGLNEKLF
TRBJ1-6	TRBV3-1	many	ASSQGTDSPLH
TRBJ2-3	TRBV5-1	few	ASSAGQTLSTDTQY
TRBJ2-3	TRBV7-2	.	ASRGVGTDTQY
TRBJ1-5	TRBV4-1	.	ASSPLGEGINQPQH
TRBJ2-1	TRBV27	many	ASSSNNEQF
TRBJ1-5	TRBV10-2	.	ATPDRDQPQH
TRBJ2-3	TRBV28	many	ASNQPGLAVSLDTQY
TRBJ1-5	TRBV12-3/TRBV12-4	many	ASSETGRNQPQH
TRBJ2-7	TRBV5-1	.	ASSSGTSGSFSEQY
TRBJ1-5	TRBV7-8	.	ASSLTGNWQPQH
TRBJ2-5	TRBV7-2	many	ASSSDQLGVETQY